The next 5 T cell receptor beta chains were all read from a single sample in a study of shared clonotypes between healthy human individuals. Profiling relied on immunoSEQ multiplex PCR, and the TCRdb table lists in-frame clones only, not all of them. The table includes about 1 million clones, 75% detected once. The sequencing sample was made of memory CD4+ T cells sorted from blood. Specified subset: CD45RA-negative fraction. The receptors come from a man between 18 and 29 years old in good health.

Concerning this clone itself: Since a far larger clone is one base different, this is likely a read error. The CDR3 spells CASSRGEVNEKLFF. The CDR3 bases are TGCGCCAGCAGCCGCGGGGAAGTTAATGAAAAACTGTTTTTT. The chain couples TRBV5-1 to TRBJ1-4, with D unresolved. CDR3 length equals 14 residues. V shed 4 bases and J shed 4 bases, with 11 bases lying between them. Germline CDR1 and CDR2: SGHRS and YFSETQ.

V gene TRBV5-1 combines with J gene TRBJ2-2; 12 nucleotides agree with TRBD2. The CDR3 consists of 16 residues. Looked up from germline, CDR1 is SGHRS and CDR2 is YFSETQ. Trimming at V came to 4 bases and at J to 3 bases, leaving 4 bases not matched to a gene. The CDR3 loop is CASSLGLAGYTGELFF. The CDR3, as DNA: TGCGCCAGCAGCCTGGGACTAGCGGGCTACACCGGGGAGCTGTTTTTT.

Here the CDR3 reads CASSKAFQGNHPPHQPQHF. CDR3 DNA: TGTGCCAGCAGCAAAGCGTTCCAGGGGAACCACCCCCCCCATCAGCCCCAGCATTTT. This chain links TRBV21-1 with TRBJ1-5; the table calls TRBD1, which could not be checked here. TRBV21-1 is a known pseudogene. The CDR3 loop spans 19 amino acids.

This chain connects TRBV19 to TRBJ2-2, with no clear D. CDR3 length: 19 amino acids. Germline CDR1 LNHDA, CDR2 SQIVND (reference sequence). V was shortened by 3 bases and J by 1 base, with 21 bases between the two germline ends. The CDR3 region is CASSIPRHAPHRNTGELFF. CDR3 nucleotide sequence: TGTGCCAGTAGTATTCCTAGGCATGCCCCCCACCGGAACACCGGGGAGCTGTTTTTT.

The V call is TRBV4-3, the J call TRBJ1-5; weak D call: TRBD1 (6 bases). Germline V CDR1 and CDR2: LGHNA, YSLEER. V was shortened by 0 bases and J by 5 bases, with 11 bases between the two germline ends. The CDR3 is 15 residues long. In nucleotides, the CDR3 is TGCGCCAGCAGCCAAGATCTCAGGGGAGATCAGCCCCAGCATTTT. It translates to CASSQDLRGDQPQHF.